This note documents a single T cell receptor beta chain sequence. Antigen unknown. This record belongs to a study of T cell responses to AZD1222 COVID-19 vaccine. Study in general: Samples with a second dose at about 4 or about 12 weeks were pooled together. Whole-study findings and limits: A mostly white British donor set with more females was recruited, and clonal diversity was possibly underestimated. Spike was spanned by vaccine-associated CD4 TCRs, with dominance at 160-218 and 743-854. Repertoire samples came only from after the peak T cell response.

This CDR3 has 14 amino acids. CDR1 ENHRY and CDR2 SYGVKD come from the germline V gene. V lost 2 bases and J lost 1, with 8 bases in between. Sequenced by immunoSEQ multiplex PCR; TCRdb stores in-frame clones only, minus some. The data show about 130,000 clones, 86% seen once. The sequence was obtained from an adult in good health. Sequenced here: peripheral blood, sampled on day 0 of AZD1222 vaccination. V and J are TRBV10-3 and TRBJ1-1, with unresolved D. In nucleotides, the CDR3 is TGTGCCATCAGTGAGCGGGCAGAGAACACTGAAGCTTTCTTT. Amino acid sequence: CAISERAENTEAFF.